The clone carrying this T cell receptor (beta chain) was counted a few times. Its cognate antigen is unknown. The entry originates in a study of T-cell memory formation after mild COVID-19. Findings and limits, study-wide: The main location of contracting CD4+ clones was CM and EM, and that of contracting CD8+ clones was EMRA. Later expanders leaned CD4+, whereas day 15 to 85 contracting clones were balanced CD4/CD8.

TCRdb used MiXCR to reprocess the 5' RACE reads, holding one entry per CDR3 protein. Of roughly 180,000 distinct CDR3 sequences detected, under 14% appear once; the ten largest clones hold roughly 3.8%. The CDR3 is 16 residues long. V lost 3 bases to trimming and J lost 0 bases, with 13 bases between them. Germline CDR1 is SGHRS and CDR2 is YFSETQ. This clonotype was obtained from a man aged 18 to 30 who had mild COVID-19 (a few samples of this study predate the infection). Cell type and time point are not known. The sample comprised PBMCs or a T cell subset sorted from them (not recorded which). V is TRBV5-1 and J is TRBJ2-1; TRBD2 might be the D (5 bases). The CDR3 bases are TGCGCCAGCAGCTACGGACTTTTGAGCTCCTACAATGAGCAGTTCTTC. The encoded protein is CASSYGLLSSYNEQFF.